A selection of T cell receptor beta chains follows, all from one sample in a study of T-cell memory formation after mild COVID-19. One entry per CDR3 protein results from TCRdb running MiXCR on the 5' RACE reads. The profile covers roughly 600,000 distinct CDR3 sequences, with roughly 17% appearing a single time and 9.5% to 15% taken by the ten largest. Sequencing was performed on PBMCs or a T cell subset sorted from them (not recorded which). The receptors come from an adult woman who had mild COVID-19 (a few samples of this study predate the infection). Cell type and time point are not known. The CDR3 runs from the conserved cysteine through the conserved F or W. The D gene is left open where the match is weak. Clone size is given for some rows only: seen once, a few or many times, or a class if the clone is expanded.

>TRBJ2-1|.|.|TRBV7-2
TGTGCCAGCAGCCCTAGAGTTAGTTTAAGGCCCTACAATGAGCAGTTCTTC
CASSPRVSLRPYNEQFF
>TRBJ2-4|.|.|TRBV5-1
TGCGCCAGCAGCCGAGACATCGCCAAAAACATTCAGTACTTC
CASSRDIAKNIQYF
>TRBJ2-5|.|.|TRBV29-1
TGCAGCGTTGGTATGCGGCTGGGCCAAGAGACCCAGTACTTC
CSVGMRLGQETQYF
>TRBJ1-6|TRBD1|.|TRBV5-1
TGCGCCAGCCAAGAATGGACAGGCTCAGCGAATTCACCCCTCCACTTT
CASQEWTGSANSPLHF
>TRBJ1-1|.|.|TRBV10-3
TGTGCCATCAGTGAGATGCTAGGGTTTGACACTGAAGCTTTCTTT
CAISEMLGFDTEAFF
>TRBJ1-3|.|.|TRBV5-1
TGCGCCAGCAGCTTGGTTGGTCTCCCAGGGCCTTCTGGAAACACCATATATTTT
CASSLVGLPGPSGNTIYF
>TRBJ2-3|.|.|TRBV29-1
TGCAGCGTTGAAGATGGCCGGGAGAGGGCAGATACGCAGTATTTT
CSVEDGRERADTQYF
>TRBJ2-7|.|.|TRBV12-3/TRBV12-4
TGTGCCAGCAGTTTTCTCGAGCCCGAGCAGTACTTC
CASSFLEPEQYF
>TRBJ1-4|.|few|TRBV3-1
TGTGCCAGCAAGCAGGACAGCCCGCCAGTGGGGGAAAAACTGTTTTTT
CASKQDSPPVGEKLFF
>TRBJ2-7|.|.|TRBV9
TGTGCCAGCAGCGTAGAGGGCAGAACCTACGAGCAGTACTTC
CASSVEGRTYEQYF
>TRBJ2-5|.|many|TRBV20-1
TGCAGTGCCCAGAACGCGGAAGATTCAAAGCAGACCCAGTACTTC
CSAQNAEDSKQTQYF
>TRBJ2-3|TRBD2|few|TRBV11-1
TGTGCCAGCAGCTGGACTAGCGGCACAGATACGCAGTATTTT
CASSWTSGTDTQYF
>TRBJ2-1|TRBD1|.|TRBV4-3
TGCGCCAGCAGCAAGAAGGGGGCAGGGTTATCCTACAATGAGCAGTTCTTC
CASSKKGAGLSYNEQFF
>TRBJ1-2|.|.|TRBV5-6
TGTGCCAGCAGCTTGGAGGGGTCCTTGACGTATGGCTACACCTTC
CASSLEGSLTYGYTF
>TRBJ2-1|.|many|TRBV9
TGTGCCAGCAGCGTCGGGGACTACAATGAGCAGTTCTTC
CASSVGDYNEQFF
>TRBJ2-5|.|.|TRBV2
TGTGCCAGCAGTCCGGACAGGAGCGGGGAGACCCAGTACTTC
CASSPDRSGETQYF
>TRBJ1-1|.|few|TRBV12-3/TRBV12-4
TGTGCCAGCAGTTTACCTGGGGCTGAAGCTTTCTTT
CASSLPGAEAFF
>TRBJ2-1|TRBD2|many|TRBV15
TGTGCCACCAGCAGAGAACTAGCGCCCGTCTCGTACAATGAGCAGTTCTTC
CATSRELAPVSYNEQFF
>TRBJ2-5|.|.|TRBV5-6
TGTTCCAGCAGCCCCGGGACACTCCGCTGGGCCCAAGAGACCCAGTACTTC
CSSSPGTLRWAQETQYF
>TRBJ2-7|.|.|TRBV3-1
TGTGCCAGCAGCCAGCCAGCGGGACACCTCTACGAGCAGTACTTC
CASSQPAGHLYEQYF
>TRBJ2-5|.|.|TRBV29-1
TGCAGCGTTGAGGGGGAAGAGACCCAGTACTTC
CSVEGEETQYF
>TRBJ1-1|.|.|TRBV10-3
TGTGCCATCAGTGACCTGGGAGACAAGAACACTGAAGCTTTCTTT
CAISDLGDKNTEAFF
>TRBJ2-7|.|.|TRBV5-4
TGTGCCAGCAGCCGGGGGGCGGGGGCCGGCGAGCAGTACTTC
CASSRGAGAGEQYF
>TRBJ1-1|.|.|TRBV10-3
TGTGCCATCAGGGAGCCCCACGGCCTGAACACTGAAGCTTTCTTT
CAIREPHGLNTEAFF
>TRBJ1-1|.|few|TRBV5-1
TGCGCCAGCACCCCTTTGGAGGGCTTGAACACTGAAGCTTTCTTT
CASTPLEGLNTEAFF
>TRBJ2-7|TRBD1|.|TRBV7-9
TGTGCCAGCAGCGTTAGTGCGAGGACAGGCGCCTACGAGCAGTACTTC
CASSVSARTGAYEQYF
>TRBJ2-7|TRBD1|.|TRBV19
TGTGCCAGTAGTATCGTCCGGGACAGCCGCTACGAGCAGTACTTC
CASSIVRDSRYEQYF
>TRBJ2-2|.|few|TRBV20-1
TGCAGTGCCACCCCAGGGGCCACCGGGGAGCTGTTTTTT
CSATPGATGELFF